These 23 T cell receptor beta chains came from one sample sequenced in a study of blood T cells in healthy people across ages. The use of a sample-barcoded 5' primer and a J-beta primer mix characterized a second PCR of 7 to 11 cycles. Each CDR3 protein gets one entry after TCRdb re-called the 5' RACE reads with MiXCR. The sample holds roughly 680,000 distinct CDR3 sequences, roughly 49% seen once. Material: blood. These receptor sequences come from a woman aged 60-70 years in good health.

V is TRBV14 and J is TRBJ2-4; D may match TRBD1 or TRBD2 (6 bases each). The CDR3 contains 17 residues. Per the germline V gene, CDR1 is SGHDN and CDR2 is FVKESK. V was pared by 1 base and J by 0 bases, with 13 bases between. In nucleotides, the CDR3 is TGTGCCAGCAGCCAAGGAACAGGGCGGGGAGCCAAAAACATTCAGTACTTC. Residues: CASSQGTGRGAKNIQYF.

The CDR3 spells CSARRTGMDEQYF. The CDR3 region has the DNA TGCAGTGCTAGAAGGACAGGGATGGACGAGCAGTACTTC. V and J are TRBV20-1 and TRBJ2-7; 8 bases agree with TRBD1. This CDR3 contains 13 residues. Germline CDR1 reads DFQATT; CDR2 reads SNEGSKA (reference sequence). V lost 2 bases to trimming and J lost 5 bases; unmatched junction nucleotides: 5.

The gene calls are TRBV11-3 and TRBJ2-7; TRBD1 aligns across 7 bases. With V trimmed by 2 bases and J by 2 bases, 3 bases remained unmatched. The CDR3 consists of 14 residues. In germline, CDR1 is SGHNT, CDR2 YENEEA. The CDR3 DNA reads as TGTGCCAGCAGCTTAAGCCAGGGGGCCTACGAGCAGTACTTC. This translates into CASSLSQGAYEQYF.

This clonotype was observed a few times. The rearrangement uses TRBV24-1 and TRBJ2-1; either TRBD1 or TRBD2 may fit D (5 bases each). The V gene's germline CDR1 is KGHDR and CDR2 SFDVKD. The V end lost 3 bases, the J end lost 0 bases, and 20 bases lay between the germline ends. The CDR3 is 19 residues long. CDR3 loop: CATSDPGRQNRGSYNEQFF. CDR3 bases: TGTGCCACCAGTGATCCGGGACGGCAGAATAGAGGCTCCTACAATGAGCAGTTCTTC.

J is TRBJ2-2 and V is TRBV5-6, with a possible D match to TRBD1 (7 bases). V lost 0 bases to trimming and J lost 4 bases, with 13 bases between them. Germline CDR1 and CDR2: SGHDT and YYEEEE. CDR3 length equals 16 residues. The CDR3 reads CASSLAGQGGTGELFF. The CDR3 DNA sequence: TGTGCCAGCAGCTTGGCCGGGCAGGGGGGCACCGGGGAGCTGTTTTTT. Variable domain in full (rest from reference TRBV5-6 and TRBJ2-2): DAGVTQSPTHLIKTRGQQVTLRCSPKSGHDTVSWYQQALGQGPQFIFQYYEEEERQRGNFPDRFSGHQFPNYSSELNVNALLLGDSALYLCASSLAGQGGTGELFFGEGSRLTVL.

The chain carries TRBV6-1 and TRBJ2-7; TRBD2 agrees at 15 bases. V shed 1 base and J 12 bases; nucleotides not matched to a gene: 10. The CDR3 runs to 16 residues. CDR1 and CDR2 from the germline V gene are MNHNS and SASEGT. CDR3 region: CASSEVGGLAGGGLYF. The CDR3 DNA is TGTGCCAGCAGTGAAGTGGGGGGACTAGCGGGAGGAGGGCTGTACTTC.

CDR3 in DNA: TGCGCCAGCAGCCTTGACAGGGGGGCCACCGGGGAGCTGTTTTTT. This encodes CASSLDRGATGELFF. This chain uses TRBV5-1 with TRBJ2-2; 9 nucleotides line up with TRBD1. CDR1 and CDR2 (germline): SGHRS, YFSETQ. V shed 4 bases and J 4 bases; nucleotides not matched to a gene: 5. There are 15 residues in the CDR3. The variable domain in full, completed from reference TRBV5-1 and TRBJ2-2, reads KAGVTQTPRYLIKTRGQQVTLSCSPISGHRSVSWYQQTPGQGLQFLFEYFSETQRNKGNFPGRFSGRQFSNSRSEMNVSTLELGDSALYLCASSLDRGATGELFFGEGSRLTVL.

The chain links TRBV5-1 to TRBJ2-5; TRBD2 matches 7 bases. There are 15 residues in the CDR3. V dropped 4 bases and J dropped 5; count of bases not matched to a gene: 11. The germline V gene encodes CDR1 SGHRS and CDR2 YFSETQ. CDR3 in amino acids: CASSPRGGNAETQYF. The CDR3 DNA reads TGCGCCAGCAGCCCTCGGGGAGGGAATGCGGAGACCCAGTACTTC.

This clonotype was observed a handful of times. The V and J genes are TRBV29-1 and TRBJ2-4; 7 nucleotides line up with TRBD2. Germline values: CDR1 SQVTM, CDR2 ANQGSEA. This CDR3 spans 10 amino acids. CDR3: CSAGGNIQYF. In DNA form, the CDR3 reads TGCAGTGCCGGGGGGAACATTCAGTACTTC.

The V call is TRBV28, the J call TRBJ2-6; D is possibly TRBD1 (5 bases). Germline CDR1 reads MDHEN; CDR2 reads SYDVKM. This CDR3 has 18 amino acids. V shed 5 bases and J shed 4 bases, with 21 bases lying between them. In DNA, the CDR3 is TGTGCCAGCAGTCCCCGAGAAGGGGTAGTCTCAGGGGCCAACGTCCTGACTTTC. Protein sequence: CASSPREGVVSGANVLTF.

The table lists this clonotype with a few counts. The CDR3 nucleotides are TGTGCCAGCAGCTTATCGGTCCACGAGCAGTACTTC. Its translation: CASSLSVHEQYF. The chain links TRBV7-2 to TRBJ2-5; D is ambiguous. The end of the DNA is better explained by TRBJ2-7, so the J call may be wrong. The CDR3 runs to 12 residues. The germline CDR1 and CDR2 sequences are SGHTA and FQGNSA.

The chain recombines TRBV29-1 with TRBJ2-5; the D gene is possibly TRBD2 (8 bases). The CDR3 is 15 amino acids. Trimming left V 8 bases short and J 1 base short, with 20 bases between. In germline, CDR1 is SQVTM, CDR2 ANQGSEA. CDR3 sequence (DNA): TGCAGCCTGCGGGGGGACAGTCGACTCCAAGAGACCCAGTACTTC. Translating gives CSLRGDSRLQETQYF.

The V and J genes are TRBV20-1 and TRBJ1-4; D is ambiguous. The CDR3 runs to 13 residues. Germline V gene lookup returns CDR1 DFQATT and CDR2 SNEGSKA (reference sequence). V was shortened by 2 bases and J by 3 bases, with 7 bases between the two germline ends. Written as DNA, the CDR3 is TGCAGTGCTAGATCACACGCTAATGAAAAACTGTTTTTT. Residues: CSARSHANEKLFF.

In its sample, this clonotype ranks as medium-sized (0.01 to 0.1%). The rearrangement links TRBV20-1 to TRBJ2-3; 9 bases line up with TRBD2. Germline CDR1 and CDR2: DFQATT and SNEGSKA (reference sequence). This CDR3 has 17 residues. J was trimmed by 6 bases and V by 0 bases; bases with no gene match: 13. The CDR3 sequence is CSARDLGAGGDGDTQYF. The CDR3 coding sequence is TGCAGTGCTAGAGATCTTGGCGCGGGAGGGGACGGGGATACGCAGTATTTT.

This chain links TRBV6-6 with TRBJ2-7; tentative D call: TRBD1 (5 bases). The CDR3 is made up of 14 amino acids. Germline lookup yields CDR1 MNHNY and CDR2 SVGAGI (reference sequence). With 2 bases removed from V and 5 bases from J, the gap between germline ends came to 13 bases. CDR3 bases: TGTGCCAGCAGTTACCCGACAGTTCTCCACGAGCAGTACTTC. It codes for CASSYPTVLHEQYF.

CDR3 sequence: CASSELWDGYTF. CDR3 in DNA: TGTGCCAGCAGTGAATTATGGGATGGCTACACCTTC. This chain links TRBV25-1 with TRBJ1-2; no clear D. This CDR3 has 12 residues. Germline-derived CDR1 and CDR2 are MGHDK and SYGVNS. Trimming took 1 base from V and 6 from J, leaving 6 bases between them.

This chain connects TRBV6-6 to TRBJ1-5; D remains unclear. The germline CDR1 and CDR2 sequences are MNHNY and SVGAGI (reference sequence). Deletions cut 6 bases from V and 0 bases from J, with 3 bases between. This CDR3 comprises 12 residues. CDR3 in DNA: TGTGCCAGCAGGAGTAGCAATCAGCCCCAGCATTTT. As protein: CASRSSNQPQHF.

CDR3 DNA sequence: TGTGCCAGCAGCTTAACGGGGGGGGCCGGGGAGACCCAGTACTTC. Translation: CASSLTGGAGETQYF. The chain is built from TRBV7-9 and TRBJ2-5; TRBD2 matches at 8 bases. V lost 2 bases, J lost 5 bases, and 7 bases stayed unmatched. The CDR3 spans 15 residues. CDR1 and CDR2 (germline): SEHNR, FQNEAQ (reference sequence).

CDR3 bases: TGCAGTGCCCAGGACAGCAGCAATCAGCCCCAGCATTTT. Translating it yields CSAQDSSNQPQHF. This chain connects TRBV20-1 to TRBJ1-5, with a possible D match to TRBD1 (6 bases). Looked up from germline, CDR1 is DFQATT and CDR2 is SNEGSKA (reference sequence). Trimming left V 6 bases short and J 1 base short, with 10 bases between. This CDR3 contains 13 residues.

This clonotype has a handful of counts. This chain uses TRBV2 with TRBJ2-7, with 9 bases identical to TRBD2. This CDR3 region has 15 residues. The germline CDR1 and CDR2 sequences are SNHLY and FYNNEI. The J segment lost 6 bases and the V segment lost 8 bases, leaving 14 bases of the junction unmatched. The CDR3 spells CASAKSGRSVTEQYF. CDR3 DNA: TGTGCCAGCGCCAAGAGCGGGAGGTCAGTAACCGAGCAGTACTTC.

A few counts support this clonotype. This rearrangement joins TRBV10-3 to TRBJ2-3, with TRBD2 as a possible D gene (5 bases). With 2 bases removed from V and 0 bases from J, the gap between germline ends came to 9 bases. CDR1 and CDR2 from the germline V gene are ENHRY and SYGVKD. This CDR3 has 15 residues. The CDR3 DNA is TGTGCCATCAGTGAGACTAGATCTAGCACAGATACGCAGTATTTT. It yields the protein CAISETRSSTDTQYF.

This clonotype was seen a few times. The chain uses TRBV7-2 and TRBJ2-3, with D unclear. CDR1 and CDR2 from the germline V gene are SGHTA and FQGNSA. The CDR3 is 13 amino acids. Trimming stripped 2 bases from V and 4 bases from J, with 7 bases between. This CDR3 is CASSLRAADTQYF. As DNA, the CDR3 is TGTGCCAGCAGCTTAAGGGCAGCAGATACGCAGTATTTT.

V is TRBV7-9 and J is TRBJ1-6, with no clear D. CDR3 length: 15 amino acids. CDR1 and CDR2 from the germline V gene are SEHNR and FQNEAQ (reference sequence). V was trimmed by 5 bases and J by 1 base, leaving 9 bases between them. CDR3 DNA sequence: TGTGCCAGCAGCGCTACAGTGTCCTATAATTCACCCCTCCACTTT. Its protein product is CASSATVSYNSPLHF. Full variable domain (outside the CDR3, taken from reference TRBV7-9 and TRBJ1-6): DTGVSQNPRHKITKRGQNVTFRCDPISEHNRLYWYRQTLGQGPEFLTYFQNEAQLEKSRLLSDRFSAERPKGSFSTLEIQRTEQGDSAMYLCASSATVSYNSPLHFGNGTRLTVT.